The clone carrying this T cell receptor (beta chain) was seen once. The entry originates in a study of OX40 agonist ivuxolimab in advanced cancers. Data came from immunoSEQ multiplex PCR; TCRdb stores just in-frame clones and leaves some out. The data hold approximately 68,000 clones, with 92% observed a single time. The germline gives CDR1 MNHEY, CDR2 SMNVEV (reference sequence). V was pared by 2 bases and J by 6 bases, with 3 bases of the junction left unmatched. This CDR3 region has 14 residues. The chain employs TRBV27 and TRBJ2-1; TRBD2 matches at 8 bases. The specimen comprised CD4+ or CD8+ T cells sorted from blood, sampled in a trial of the OX40 agonist ivuxolimab. This sequence originates from an adult with an advanced solid tumor such as melanoma, head and neck, liver or kidney cancer. The CDR3 DNA follows: TGTGCCAGCAGTTTAGATCGGGGGGGCAATGAGCAGTTCTTC. Its protein product is CASSLDRGGNEQFF.